These T cell receptor beta chains were read from a single sample in a study of blood T cell repertoires in COVID-19. Only in-frame clones appear in the TCRdb table, and some are missing; sequencing was by immunoSEQ multiplex PCR. The sample holds approximately 150,000 clones, 85% to 90% seen once. Sequenced sample: peripheral blood. The source of these receptors is a woman in her sixties or seventies with acute or convalescent COVID-19. The CDR3 runs from the conserved cysteine through the conserved F or W. The D gene is left open where the match is weak. The size field is filled for only some rows; it gives once, few, many or a size class.

d_call: TRBD2; j_call: TRBJ2-7; clone_size: .; v_call: TRBV20-1; cdr3_aa: CSASSPNSGRAYEQYF; cdr3_nt: TGCAGTGCTAGTAGCCCCAATAGCGGGAGGGCCTACGAGCAGTACTTC
d_call: TRBD1; j_call: TRBJ2-7; clone_size: .; v_call: TRBV5-1; cdr3_aa: CASRAPRQGTTYEQYF; cdr3_nt: TGCGCCAGCAGAGCGCCTAGACAGGGGACCACCTACGAGCAGTACTTC
d_call: TRBD1; j_call: TRBJ2-7; clone_size: few; v_call: TRBV6-6; cdr3_aa: CASSRAGTGGTSGHGEQYF; cdr3_nt: TGTGCCAGCAGCCGAGCCGGGACAGGGGGCACTAGCGGGCACGGTGAGCAGTACTTC
d_call: TRBD1; j_call: TRBJ1-1; clone_size: .; v_call: TRBV2; cdr3_aa: CASSDGQGREAFF; cdr3_nt: TGTGCCAGCAGTGACGGACAGGGGCGTGAAGCTTTCTTT
d_call: .; j_call: TRBJ2-7; clone_size: .; v_call: TRBV5-1; cdr3_aa: CASSSGLPPYEQYF; cdr3_nt: TGCGCCAGCAGCTCGGGACTTCCTCCCTACGAGCAGTACTTC
d_call: TRBD2; j_call: TRBJ2-3; clone_size: .; v_call: TRBV2; cdr3_aa: CASSGGLGSDTTSGRDGTDTQYF; cdr3_nt: TGTGCCAGCAGTGGGGGCCTAGGCTCCGATACGACTAGCGGGAGAGATGGCACAGATACGCAGTATTTT
d_call: .; j_call: TRBJ1-1; clone_size: .; v_call: TRBV28; cdr3_aa: CASSLGGRSTEAFF; cdr3_nt: TGTGCCAGCAGCTTGGGGGGGAGAAGCACTGAAGCTTTCTTT
d_call: .; j_call: TRBJ2-6; clone_size: .; v_call: TRBV4-3; cdr3_aa: CASSQESTGLYTISGANVLTF; cdr3_nt: TGCGCCAGCAGCCAAGAGAGTACTGGGCTCTACACAATCTCTGGGGCCAACGTCCTGACTTTC
d_call: TRBD1; j_call: TRBJ1-6; clone_size: .; v_call: TRBV3-1/TRBV3-2; cdr3_aa: CASSLTGPSPLHF; cdr3_nt: TGTGCCAGCAGTCTGACAGGGCCTTCACCCCTCCACTTT
d_call: TRBD2; j_call: TRBJ2-7; clone_size: .; v_call: TRBV15; cdr3_aa: CATSRPSGGVYEQYF; cdr3_nt: TGTGCCACCAGCAGACCCTCGGGGGGGGTATACGAGCAGTACTTC
d_call: .; j_call: TRBJ2-1; clone_size: .; v_call: TRBV4-1; cdr3_aa: CASSQEATSAIYNEQFF; cdr3_nt: TGCGCCAGCAGCCAAGAAGCGACTAGTGCAATCTACAATGAGCAGTTCTTC
d_call: .; j_call: TRBJ1-4; clone_size: once; v_call: TRBV5-1; cdr3_aa: CASSLGHLATNEKLFF; cdr3_nt: TGCGCCAGCAGCTTGGGACACCTTGCAACTAATGAAAAACTGTTTTTT
d_call: .; j_call: TRBJ2-7; clone_size: .; v_call: TRBV27; cdr3_aa: CASSLSSAASPYEQYF; cdr3_nt: TGTGCCAGCAGTTTATCTTCTGCGGCTAGCCCCTACGAGCAGTACTTC
d_call: .; j_call: TRBJ1-2; clone_size: .; v_call: TRBV30; cdr3_aa: CAWSRQALYEDSF; cdr3_nt: TGTGCCTGGAGTCGACAGGCCCTCTATGAGGATAGCTTC
d_call: .; j_call: TRBJ1-5; clone_size: few; v_call: TRBV12-3/TRBV12-4; cdr3_aa: CASSFLLNQPQHF; cdr3_nt: TGTGCCAGCAGTTTTCTACTCAATCAGCCCCAGCATTTT
d_call: .; j_call: TRBJ1-2; clone_size: .; v_call: TRBV4-3; cdr3_aa: CASSHSRGAVFGYTF; cdr3_nt: TGCGCCAGCAGCCACTCGCGCGGGGCGGTGTTCGGCTACACCTTC
d_call: TRBD1; j_call: TRBJ2-1; clone_size: .; v_call: TRBV2; cdr3_aa: CASSGVGTVSHNEQFF; cdr3_nt: TGTGCCAGCAGCGGTGTGGGGACAGTTTCCCACAATGAGCAGTTCTTC
d_call: TRBD2; j_call: TRBJ2-1; clone_size: few; v_call: TRBV20-1; cdr3_aa: CSASSSVGGQEFF; cdr3_nt: TGCAGTGCTAGTTCCTCCGTGGGAGGGCAGGAGTTCTTC
d_call: TRBD2; j_call: TRBJ2-7; clone_size: .; v_call: TRBV4-2; cdr3_aa: CASSEGTSGPYEQYF; cdr3_nt: TGTGCCAGCAGCGAAGGGACTAGCGGACCCTACGAGCAGTACTTC
d_call: .; j_call: TRBJ2-1; clone_size: .; v_call: TRBV4-3; cdr3_aa: CASSQEVRLAVSYNEQFF; cdr3_nt: TGCGCCAGCAGCCAAGAAGTTCGGCTAGCCGTCTCCTACAATGAGCAGTTCTTC
d_call: .; j_call: TRBJ1-6; clone_size: .; v_call: TRBV7-8; cdr3_aa: CASSFQQGNNSPLHF; cdr3_nt: TGTGCCAGCAGCTTTCAACAGGGAAATAATTCACCCCTCCACTTT
d_call: .; j_call: TRBJ2-3; clone_size: .; v_call: TRBV3-1/TRBV3-2; cdr3_aa: CASLSPNTQYF; cdr3_nt: TGTGCCAGCCTCTCGCCTAATACGCAGTATTTT
d_call: .; j_call: TRBJ1-5; clone_size: .; v_call: TRBV6-2/TRBV6-3; cdr3_aa: CASSYTREQPQHF; cdr3_nt: TGTGCCAGCAGTTACACGAGGGAACAGCCCCAGCATTTT
d_call: TRBD1; j_call: TRBJ1-5; clone_size: .; v_call: TRBV6-5; cdr3_aa: CASSGGTGFGQPQHF; cdr3_nt: TGTGCCAGCAGCGGCGGGACAGGGTTCGGTCAGCCCCAGCATTTT
d_call: TRBD2; j_call: TRBJ2-7; clone_size: .; v_call: TRBV6-2/TRBV6-3; cdr3_aa: CASSQTSGGLRRKYF; cdr3_nt: TGTGCCAGCAGTCAAACTAGCGGGGGTCTCCGCCGGAAGTACTTC
d_call: .; j_call: TRBJ1-4; clone_size: once; v_call: TRBV18; cdr3_aa: CASSKIPRDWRWATNEKLFF; cdr3_nt: TGTGCCAGCTCCAAGATCCCCCGGGACTGGAGATGGGCAACTAATGAAAAACTGTTTTTT
d_call: .; j_call: TRBJ2-2; clone_size: .; v_call: TRBV6-2/TRBV6-3; cdr3_aa: CASSQNTGELFF; cdr3_nt: TGTGCCAGCAGTCAAAACACCGGGGAGCTGTTTTTT
d_call: TRBD1; j_call: TRBJ1-6; clone_size: .; v_call: TRBV4-2; cdr3_aa: CASSQDRNSPLHF; cdr3_nt: TGTGCCAGCAGCCAGGACAGGAATTCACCCCTCCACTTT
d_call: TRBD1; j_call: TRBJ2-2; clone_size: .; v_call: TRBV4-3; cdr3_aa: CASSQDRTRGRGTGELFF; cdr3_nt: TGCGCCAGCAGCCAAGATCGGACAAGGGGGCGCGGGACCGGGGAGCTGTTTTTT
d_call: TRBD1; j_call: TRBJ1-2; clone_size: .; v_call: TRBV27; cdr3_aa: CASSPRQGRDGYTF; cdr3_nt: TGTGCCAGCAGTCCTCGACAGGGGAGGGATGGCTACACCTTC
d_call: .; j_call: TRBJ1-1; clone_size: few; v_call: TRBV19; cdr3_aa: CASSILGRSLNTEAFF; cdr3_nt: TGTGCCAGTAGTATACTGGGCAGATCCTTGAACACTGAAGCTTTCTTT